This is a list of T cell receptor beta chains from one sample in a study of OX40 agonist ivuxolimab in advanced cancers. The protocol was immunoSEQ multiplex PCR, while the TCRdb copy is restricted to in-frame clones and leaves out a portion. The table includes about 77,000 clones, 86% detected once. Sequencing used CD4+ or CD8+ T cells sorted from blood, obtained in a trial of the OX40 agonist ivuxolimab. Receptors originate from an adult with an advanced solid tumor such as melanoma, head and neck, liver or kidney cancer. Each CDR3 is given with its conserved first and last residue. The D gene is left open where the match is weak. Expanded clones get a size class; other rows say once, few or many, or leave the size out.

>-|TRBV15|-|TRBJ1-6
TGTGCCACCAGCAGAGGACGCGGTTCACCCCTCCACTTT
CATSRGRGSPLHF
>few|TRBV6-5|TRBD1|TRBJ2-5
TGTGCCAGCAGTTACGGCAGGGGGCGAGAGACCCAGTACTTC
CASSYGRGRETQYF
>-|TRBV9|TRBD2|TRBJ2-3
TGTGCCAGCAGCTACCGCGGGAGGGCAGATACGCAGTATTTT
CASSYRGRADTQYF
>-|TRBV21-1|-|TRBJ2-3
TGTGCCAGCAGTCCGTTCTCTAGCCGTGGGGATACGCAGTATTTT
CASSPFSSRGDTQYF
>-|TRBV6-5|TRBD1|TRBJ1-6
TGTGCCAGCAGTCCTAGGACAGGGGGACAATCACCCCTCCACTTT
CASSPRTGGQSPLHF
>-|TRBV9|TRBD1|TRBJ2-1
TGTGCCAGCAGTTCTTACGGACAGGGCTACAATGAGCAGTTCTTC
CASSSYGQGYNEQFF
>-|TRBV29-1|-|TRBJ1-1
TGCAGCGTAAGACAGAACACTGAAGCTTTCTTT
CSVRQNTEAFF
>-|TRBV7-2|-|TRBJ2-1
TGTGCCAGCAGCTTAGACAGGGTCCCCTACAATGAGCAGTTCTTC
CASSLDRVPYNEQFF
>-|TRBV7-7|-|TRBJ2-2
TGTGCCAGCAGCCGGAGCGGGTCGAACACCGGGGAGCTGTTTTTT
CASSRSGSNTGELFF
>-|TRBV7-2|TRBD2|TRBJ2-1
TGTGCCAGCAGCCCCATTAGCGGGGGCCCCCAGAATGAGCAGTTCTTC
CASSPISGGPQNEQFF
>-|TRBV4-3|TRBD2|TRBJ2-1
TGCGCCAGCAGCCAGGCGCCCAGCGGGAGGGCCGATGAGCAGTTCTTC
CASSQAPSGRADEQFF
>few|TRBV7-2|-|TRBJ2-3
TGTGCCAGCAGCTCTACAGATACGCAGTATTTT
CASSSTDTQYF
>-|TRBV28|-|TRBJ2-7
TGTGCCAGCGCCTCAAGCTCCTACGAGCAGTACTTC
CASASSSYEQYF
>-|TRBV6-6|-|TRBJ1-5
TGTGCCAGCAGTTACGGGTACCTTAGCAATCAGCCCCAGCATTTT
CASSYGYLSNQPQHF
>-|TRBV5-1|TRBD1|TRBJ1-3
TGCGCCAGCAGCTTACAGGGGGCTGGCTCTGGAAACACCATATATTTT
CASSLQGAGSGNTIYF
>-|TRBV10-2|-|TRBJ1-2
TGCGCCAGCGGGAGTCAGTTTAACTATGGCTACACCTTC
CASGSQFNYGYTF
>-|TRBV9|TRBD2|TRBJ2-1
TGTGCCAGCAGCGTAGGACCTAGCGGAGGACTGGGTGAGCAGTTCTTC
CASSVGPSGGLGEQFF
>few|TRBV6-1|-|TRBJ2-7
TGTGCCAGCAAAAGGGGGAGCTCCTACGAGCAGTACTTC
CASKRGSSYEQYF
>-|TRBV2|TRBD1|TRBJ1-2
TGTGCCAGCAGTAGACAGGGGGCAAACTATGGCTACACCTTC
CASSRQGANYGYTF
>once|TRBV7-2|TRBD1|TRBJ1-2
TGTGCCAGCAGCATAGCGAGGGGGCGCGAGTCTGGCTACACCTTC
CASSIARGRESGYTF
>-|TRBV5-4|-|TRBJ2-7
TGTGCCAGCAGCTTGTTACACGACAACGAGCAGTACTTC
CASSLLHDNEQYF
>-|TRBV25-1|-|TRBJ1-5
TGTGCCAGCAGTGGATCTCAGGGGCCCCAGCATTTT
CASSGSQGPQHF
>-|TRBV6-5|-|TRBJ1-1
TGTGCCAGCAGTTACTCGAGGGACACTGAAGCTTTCTTT
CASSYSRDTEAFF
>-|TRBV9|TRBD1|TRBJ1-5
TGTGCCAGCAGCGTAGCCGTGGACAGGCTGGGCAATCAGCCCCAGCATTTT
CASSVAVDRLGNQPQHF
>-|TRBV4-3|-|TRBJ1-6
TGCGCCAGCAGCCAAGGCAGGGGCTCTTCACCCCTCCACTTT
CASSQGRGSSPLHF
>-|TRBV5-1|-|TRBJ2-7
TGCGCCAGCAGCTTTGGGGACTTGCAGGGCGACGAGCAGTACTTC
CASSFGDLQGDEQYF
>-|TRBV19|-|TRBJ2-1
TGTGCCAGTACCCGAGGGGGGCGGGAATACTACAATGAGCAGTTCTTC
CASTRGGREYYNEQFF
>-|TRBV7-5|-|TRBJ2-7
TGTGCCAGAAGCTTAACAGGGGCCCACCCCTACGAGCAGTACTTC
CARSLTGAHPYEQYF
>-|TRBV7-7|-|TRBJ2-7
TGTGCTAGCAGCTTAGCAGAAGGGATGTACGAGCAGTACTTC
CASSLAEGMYEQYF
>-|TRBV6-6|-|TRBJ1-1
TGTGCCAGCAGATTGACGGACGAAGCTTTCTTT
CASRLTDEAFF
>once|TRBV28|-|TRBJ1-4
TGTGCCAGCAAAATGGGGAACATTGAAAAACTGTTTTTT
CASKMGNIEKLFF
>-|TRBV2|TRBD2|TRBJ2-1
TGTGCCAGCACCTCGGGCGGGAGGCTCTACAATGAGCAGTTCTTC
CASTSGGRLYNEQFF
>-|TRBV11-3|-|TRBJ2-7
TGTGCCAGCAGCCAGAACAACTACGAGCAGTACTTC
CASSQNNYEQYF
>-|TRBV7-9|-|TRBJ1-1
TGTGCCAGCAGCTTAAGGGAGTGGAATGTGAACACTGAAGCTTTCTTT
CASSLREWNVNTEAFF
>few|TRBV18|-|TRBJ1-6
TGTGCCAGCTCGCAGGAACAGGATAATTCACCCCTCCACTTT
CASSQEQDNSPLHF
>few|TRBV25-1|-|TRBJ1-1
TGTGCCAGCAGACAGAGGACTGAAGCTTTCTTT
CASRQRTEAFF
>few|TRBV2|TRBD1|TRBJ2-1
TGTGCCAGCAGAATCCAGGGGGCGTCCTACAATGAGCAGTTCTTC
CASRIQGASYNEQFF
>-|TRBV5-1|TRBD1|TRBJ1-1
TGCGCCAGCAGCTTTGGCCAGGGGGCCACTGAAGCTTTCTTT
CASSFGQGATEAFF
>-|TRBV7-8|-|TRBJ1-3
TGTGCCAGCAGCCCTGCCGGGACTCCCGGAAACACCATATATTTT
CASSPAGTPGNTIYF
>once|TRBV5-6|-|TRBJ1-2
TGTGCCAGCAGCTCGTGGCATGAAGGCGGCGGCTACACCTTC
CASSSWHEGGGYTF
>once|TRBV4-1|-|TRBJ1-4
TGCGCCAGCAGCCAAGGCACGGGAGAAGCGTTGAAACTGTTTTTT
CASSQGTGEALKLFF
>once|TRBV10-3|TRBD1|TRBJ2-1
TGTGCCATCAGTGAGTCCCCGGGACAGTACAATGAGCAGTTCTTC
CAISESPGQYNEQFF
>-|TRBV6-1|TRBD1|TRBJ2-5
TGTGCCAGCAACTCGGACAGGGCCCAATCTGGGACCCAGTACTTC
CASNSDRAQSGTQYF
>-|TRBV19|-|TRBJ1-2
TGTGCCAGTAGAAAGGGGACCGTTAGCTTATATGGCTACACCTTC
CASRKGTVSLYGYTF
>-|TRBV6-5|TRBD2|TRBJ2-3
TGTGCCAGCAGTCCGGGACTAGCTACAGATACGCAGTATTTT
CASSPGLATDTQYF
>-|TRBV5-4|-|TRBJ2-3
TGTGCCAGCAGCTTGCCAGGGAAATTCACAGATACGCAGTATTTT
CASSLPGKFTDTQYF
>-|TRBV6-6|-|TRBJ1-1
TGTGCCAGCAGTGGGGGGACGGGGAACACTGAAGCTTTCTTT
CASSGGTGNTEAFF
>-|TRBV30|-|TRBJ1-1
TGTGCCTGGGGTAAGGACATTATGAACACTGAAGCTTTCTTT
CAWGKDIMNTEAFF
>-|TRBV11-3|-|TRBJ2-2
TGTGCCAGCAGCCCCCGAGGTAACACCGGGGAGCTGTTTTTT
CASSPRGNTGELFF